One and the same sample provided the 6 T cell receptor beta chains below, sequenced in a study of blood T cell repertoires in COVID-19. Some clones are missing from TCRdb's copy, which holds only in-frame ones; the method was immunoSEQ multiplex PCR. The sample lists 300,000 or so clones, 65% to 90% seen once, with more than 9% in the top ten. Specimen: PBMCs or T cells enriched from blood (not recorded which). The receptor set was obtained from a woman between 18 and 29 years old who had recovered from COVID-19.

The chain combines TRBV19 with TRBJ1-5; D gene ambiguous. Trimming removed 5 bases from V and 0 bases from J, with 11 bases in between. CDR3 length: 15 amino acids. Germline V CDR1 and CDR2: LNHDA, SQIVND (reference sequence). CDR3 loop: CASSRGSASNQPQHF. The CDR3 DNA reads as TGTGCCAGTAGTCGAGGCAGCGCTAGCAATCAGCCCCAGCATTTT. Using reference TRBV19 and TRBJ1-5 for the parts outside the CDR3, the full variable domain is DGGITQSPKYLFRKEGQNVTLSCEQNLNHDAMYWYRQDPGQGLRLIYYSQIVNDFQKGDIAEGYSVSREKKESFPLTVTSAQKNPTAFYLCASSRGSASNQPQHFGDGTRLSIL.

This chain links TRBV30 with TRBJ1-1, with 7 bases matching TRBD1. CDR1 GTSNPN and CDR2 SVGIG come from the germline V gene (reference sequence). Germline trimming cut 8 bases from V and 2 bases from J; bases unmatched to any gene: 11. The CDR3 consists of 14 residues. In DNA form, the CDR3 reads TGTGCCCTCAGGGGGGAGACGGGAAACACTGAAGCTTTCTTT. It specifies CALRGETGNTEAFF.

This clone came up a few times. This chain connects TRBV19 to TRBJ2-2; possibly TRBD1 for D (5 bases). The CDR3 spans 14 residues. The V end was cut by 4 bases, the J end by 1 base, with 7 bases between. CDR1 and CDR2 from the germline V gene are LNHDA and SQIVND (reference sequence). The CDR3 is CASSNTGNTGELFF. In nucleotides, the CDR3 is TGTGCCAGTAGTAATACAGGGAACACCGGGGAGCTGTTTTTT.

The table lists this clone with a count of one. V gene TRBV5-4 combines with J gene TRBJ2-5; D unclear. The CDR3 consists of 12 residues. Trimming left V 2 bases short and J 5 bases short, with 7 bases between. The germline gives CDR1 SGHNT, CDR2 YYREEE (reference sequence). This chain's CDR3 is CASSFSQETQYF. DNA for the CDR3: TGTGCCAGCAGCTTTTCTCAGGAGACCCAGTACTTC.

The chain combines TRBV29-1 with TRBJ2-3; a possible D gene is TRBD2 (6 bases). This CDR3 is built from 13 residues. CDR1 and CDR2 from the germline V gene are SQVTM and ANQGSEA. V was pared by 6 bases and J by 1 base, with 11 bases between. This CDR3 is CSVRDSGTDTQYF. CDR3 bases: TGCAGCGTGAGGGACTCGGGCACAGATACGCAGTATTTT.

This chain uses TRBV13 with TRBJ1-1; D is undetermined. V was shortened by 1 base and J by 0 bases, with 9 bases between the two germline ends. Germline V gives CDR1 PRHDT, CDR2 FYEKMQ (reference sequence). There are 15 residues in the CDR3. CDR3 coding DNA: TGTGCCAGCAGCTTAGACGGAGGAATGAACACTGAAGCTTTCTTT. Encoded protein: CASSLDGGMNTEAFF. The full variable domain, rest sourced from reference TRBV13 and TRBJ1-1, is AAGVIQSPRHLIKEKRETATLKCYPIPRHDTVYWYQQGPGQDPQFLISFYEKMQSDKGSIPDRFSAQQFSDYHSELNMSSLELGDSALYFCASSLDGGMNTEAFFGQGTRLTVV.